These 19 T cell receptor beta chains share one sample of origin, sequenced in a study of cytomegalovirus exposure and HLA in healthy donors. PCR amplification relied on 60 Vbeta primers (plus 13 Jbeta primers). The table came from immunoSEQ multiplex PCR; TCRdb's copy has only in-frame clones and leaves some out. This table lists tens of thousands of clones. Sample: PBMCs. Source of these receptors: a female donor in good health and CMV-seropositive.

The chain joins TRBV29-1 to TRBJ2-7; 7 bases map to TRBD2. The CDR3 length is 14 residues. Losses at the gene ends were 7 bases for V and 2 bases for J; bases not matched to a gene: 11. Looked up from germline, CDR1 is SQVTM and CDR2 is ANQGSEA. The CDR3 DNA follows: TGCAGCGGAACGCGGGGGAGCCCCACCTACGAGCAGTACTTC. This codes for CSGTRGSPTYEQYF.

The genes are TRBV5-1 and TRBJ1-1, with D possibly being TRBD1 (5 bases). This CDR3 contains 14 residues. Trimming took 6 bases from V and 2 from J, leaving 14 bases between them. Looked up from germline, CDR1 is SGHRS and CDR2 is YFSETQ. Here the CDR3 reads CASKTEPTNTEAFF. In DNA, the CDR3 is TGCGCCAGCAAGACAGAACCTACAAACACTGAAGCTTTCTTT.

J is TRBJ2-3 and V is TRBV25-1; 8 nucleotides line up with TRBD2. Losses at the gene ends were 3 bases for V and 2 bases for J; bases not matched to a gene: 10. CDR1 is MGHDK and CDR2 is SYGVNS in the germline V gene. CDR3 size: 17 residues. CDR3 sequence: CASSDIGASGYTDTQYF. The CDR3 coding sequence is TGTGCCAGCAGTGATATCGGAGCTAGCGGGTACACAGATACGCAGTATTTT.

The rearrangement joins TRBV4-3 to TRBJ2-7, with TRBD2 as a possible D gene (5 bases). Trimming left V 4 bases short and J 6 bases short, with 10 bases between. This CDR3 comprises 12 residues. Germline CDR1 is LGHNA and CDR2 is YSLEER. The CDR3 DNA reads as TGCGCCAGCAGCCCCGGAGGCGGCGAGCAGTACTTC. It codes for CASSPGGGEQYF.

V is TRBV12-5 and J is TRBJ2-5; TRBD2 is a possible D gene (6 bases). The ends were cut back, 6 bases at V and 5 bases at J, with 19 bases in the middle. Germline V CDR1 and CDR2: LGHNT, FRNRAP. CDR3 length: 15 amino acids. The CDR3 nucleotides are TGTGCTAGTGGCCGCGGACTAACGGAGGGGGAGACCCAGTACTTC. Its translation is CASGRGLTEGETQYF.

This chain links TRBV4-3 with TRBJ1-1; no clear D gene. Trimming stripped 2 bases from V and 8 bases from J, with 15 bases between. The CDR3 has 14 amino acids. Germline CDR1 and CDR2: LGHNA and YSLEER. CDR3 region: CASSQYRAGEEAFF. In nucleotides, the CDR3 is TGCGCCAGCAGCCAATACCGTGCCGGGGAAGAAGCTTTCTTT.

This sequence joins TRBV5-6 and TRBJ2-1; maybe TRBD2 (5 bases). The V and J ends lost 4 bases and 2 bases respectively, with 16 bases between them. Germline V CDR1 and CDR2: SGHDT, YYEEEE. The CDR3 extends over 16 amino acids. CDR3: CASSRTGFSPYNEQFF. The CDR3 region has the DNA TGTGCCAGCAGCAGGACGGGGTTTTCCCCCTACAATGAGCAGTTCTTC.

This sequence joins TRBV19 and TRBJ1-5; the D is unclear. The V and J ends lost 5 bases and 0 bases respectively, with 8 bases between them. The CDR3 sequence is 14 residues long. Germline CDR1 is LNHDA and CDR2 is SQIVND (reference sequence). This CDR3 is CASSLRDSNQPQHF. The DNA of the CDR3 is TGTGCCAGTAGTCTCCGGGATAGCAATCAGCCCCAGCATTTT.

J is TRBJ2-3 and V is TRBV2; TRBD1 is a possible D gene (6 bases). Looked up from germline, CDR1 is SNHLY and CDR2 is FYNNEI. The V end lost 5 bases, the J end lost 5 bases, and 11 bases lay between the germline ends. The CDR3 contains 13 residues. The CDR3 reads CASSTGKRDTQYF. For the CDR3, the DNA is TGTGCCAGCAGTACAGGGAAGCGAGATACGCAGTATTTT.

This chain connects TRBV7-9 to TRBJ2-7, with 7 bases identical to TRBD1. Looked up from germline, CDR1 is SEHNR and CDR2 is FQNEAQ (reference sequence). J gave up 2 bases and V 1 base, and 8 bases lay outside the gene matches. The CDR3 is made up of 16 amino acids. CDR3 protein: CASSLGAGTAAYEQYF. DNA for the CDR3: TGTGCCAGCAGCTTAGGGGCCGGGACAGCTGCCTACGAGCAGTACTTC.

V usage is TRBV5-8 and J usage is TRBJ1-3; no reliable D call. V was pared by 4 bases and J by 7 bases, with 15 bases between. The germline CDR1 and CDR2 sequences are SGHTS and YDEGEE. This CDR3 spans 14 amino acids. The CDR3 DNA reads TGTGCCAGCAGCCGGCCCCTACGGAGTAACACCATATATTTT. Translation gives CASSRPLRSNTIYF.

The CDR3 nucleotides are TGCGCCAGCAGTGATGGGCTCATTTACGAGCAGTACTTC. This translates into CASSDGLIYEQYF. This rearrangement joins TRBV10-1 to TRBJ2-7; D remains ambiguous. Germline V gene data show CDR1 as WNHNN and CDR2 as SYGVQD (reference sequence). The CDR3 sequence is 13 residues long. The V gene lost 3 bases and the J gene lost 4 bases, with 10 bases spanning the gap.

This chain uses TRBV7-3 with TRBJ1-1, with 7 bases identical to TRBD1. J lost 0 bases, V lost 8 bases, and 3 bases had no gene match. The length of the CDR3 is 13 residues. Germline V CDR1 and CDR2: SGHTA, FQGTGA. The CDR3, as DNA: TGTGCCAGCCGACAGGGAGTGAACACTGAAGCTTTCTTT. Translation gives CASRQGVNTEAFF.

The V gene is TRBV29-1, the J gene TRBJ2-3; tentative D call: TRBD2 (5 bases). This CDR3 has 13 amino acids. From germline, CDR1 is SQVTM and CDR2 ANQGSEA. The germline V and J ends were trimmed by 6 bases and 5 bases, with 15 bases remaining between them. CDR3 DNA sequence: TGCAGCGTGGCTAGCATTCTGAGAGATACGCAGTATTTT. Protein product: CSVASILRDTQYF.

The V call is TRBV18, the J call TRBJ2-7, with D maybe TRBD1 (5 bases). Germline-derived CDR1 and CDR2 are KGHSH and LQKENI. The CDR3 consists of 16 residues. V was trimmed by 2 bases and J by 0 bases, leaving 14 bases between them. The CDR3 reads CASSPTGASSSYEQYF. In DNA form, the CDR3 reads TGTGCCAGCTCACCAACTGGGGCCTCATCCTCCTACGAGCAGTACTTC.

The gene calls are TRBV28 and TRBJ2-6; TRBD1 is a possible D gene (5 bases). V shed 4 bases and J shed 0 bases, with 16 bases lying between them. CDR3 length equals 18 residues. Germline CDR1 reads MDHEN; CDR2 reads SYDVKM. The CDR3 coding sequence is TGTGCCAGCAGTTCTCTAACAGGCTCCCCCTCTGGGGCCAACGTCCTGACTTTC. This gives the protein CASSSLTGSPSGANVLTF.

V gene TRBV28 combines with J gene TRBJ1-5, with D unresolved. CDR1 is MDHEN and CDR2 is SYDVKM in the germline V gene. With 1 base removed from V and 0 bases from J, the gap between germline ends came to 7 bases. This CDR3 is built from 15 residues. This CDR3 is CASSLSGNSNQPQHF. The CDR3 bases are TGTGCCAGCAGTTTATCGGGAAATAGCAATCAGCCCCAGCATTTT.

This chain joins TRBV18 and TRBJ2-2; 8 nucleotides agree with TRBD1. Germline CDR1 and CDR2: KGHSH and LQKENI. The CDR3 is 15 residues long. With 3 bases clipped from V and 5 bases from J, the junction kept 5 bases outside the gene matches. The DNA for the CDR3 is TGTGCCAGCTCACCGAGAGGACAGGGTACCGGGGAGCTGTTTTTT. This sequence encodes CASSPRGQGTGELFF.

V is TRBV7-2 and J is TRBJ2-7; TRBD2 matches 8 bases. Germline V gene sequence: CDR1 SGHTA, CDR2 FQGNSA. Trimming at V came to 1 base and at J to 0 bases, leaving 14 bases not matched to a gene. This CDR3 region has 19 residues. For the CDR3, the DNA is TGTGCCAGCAGCTTAGTGGCCCCTCGATTTAGCGGGGACTCCTACGAGCAGTACTTC. Amino acids: CASSLVAPRFSGDSYEQYF.